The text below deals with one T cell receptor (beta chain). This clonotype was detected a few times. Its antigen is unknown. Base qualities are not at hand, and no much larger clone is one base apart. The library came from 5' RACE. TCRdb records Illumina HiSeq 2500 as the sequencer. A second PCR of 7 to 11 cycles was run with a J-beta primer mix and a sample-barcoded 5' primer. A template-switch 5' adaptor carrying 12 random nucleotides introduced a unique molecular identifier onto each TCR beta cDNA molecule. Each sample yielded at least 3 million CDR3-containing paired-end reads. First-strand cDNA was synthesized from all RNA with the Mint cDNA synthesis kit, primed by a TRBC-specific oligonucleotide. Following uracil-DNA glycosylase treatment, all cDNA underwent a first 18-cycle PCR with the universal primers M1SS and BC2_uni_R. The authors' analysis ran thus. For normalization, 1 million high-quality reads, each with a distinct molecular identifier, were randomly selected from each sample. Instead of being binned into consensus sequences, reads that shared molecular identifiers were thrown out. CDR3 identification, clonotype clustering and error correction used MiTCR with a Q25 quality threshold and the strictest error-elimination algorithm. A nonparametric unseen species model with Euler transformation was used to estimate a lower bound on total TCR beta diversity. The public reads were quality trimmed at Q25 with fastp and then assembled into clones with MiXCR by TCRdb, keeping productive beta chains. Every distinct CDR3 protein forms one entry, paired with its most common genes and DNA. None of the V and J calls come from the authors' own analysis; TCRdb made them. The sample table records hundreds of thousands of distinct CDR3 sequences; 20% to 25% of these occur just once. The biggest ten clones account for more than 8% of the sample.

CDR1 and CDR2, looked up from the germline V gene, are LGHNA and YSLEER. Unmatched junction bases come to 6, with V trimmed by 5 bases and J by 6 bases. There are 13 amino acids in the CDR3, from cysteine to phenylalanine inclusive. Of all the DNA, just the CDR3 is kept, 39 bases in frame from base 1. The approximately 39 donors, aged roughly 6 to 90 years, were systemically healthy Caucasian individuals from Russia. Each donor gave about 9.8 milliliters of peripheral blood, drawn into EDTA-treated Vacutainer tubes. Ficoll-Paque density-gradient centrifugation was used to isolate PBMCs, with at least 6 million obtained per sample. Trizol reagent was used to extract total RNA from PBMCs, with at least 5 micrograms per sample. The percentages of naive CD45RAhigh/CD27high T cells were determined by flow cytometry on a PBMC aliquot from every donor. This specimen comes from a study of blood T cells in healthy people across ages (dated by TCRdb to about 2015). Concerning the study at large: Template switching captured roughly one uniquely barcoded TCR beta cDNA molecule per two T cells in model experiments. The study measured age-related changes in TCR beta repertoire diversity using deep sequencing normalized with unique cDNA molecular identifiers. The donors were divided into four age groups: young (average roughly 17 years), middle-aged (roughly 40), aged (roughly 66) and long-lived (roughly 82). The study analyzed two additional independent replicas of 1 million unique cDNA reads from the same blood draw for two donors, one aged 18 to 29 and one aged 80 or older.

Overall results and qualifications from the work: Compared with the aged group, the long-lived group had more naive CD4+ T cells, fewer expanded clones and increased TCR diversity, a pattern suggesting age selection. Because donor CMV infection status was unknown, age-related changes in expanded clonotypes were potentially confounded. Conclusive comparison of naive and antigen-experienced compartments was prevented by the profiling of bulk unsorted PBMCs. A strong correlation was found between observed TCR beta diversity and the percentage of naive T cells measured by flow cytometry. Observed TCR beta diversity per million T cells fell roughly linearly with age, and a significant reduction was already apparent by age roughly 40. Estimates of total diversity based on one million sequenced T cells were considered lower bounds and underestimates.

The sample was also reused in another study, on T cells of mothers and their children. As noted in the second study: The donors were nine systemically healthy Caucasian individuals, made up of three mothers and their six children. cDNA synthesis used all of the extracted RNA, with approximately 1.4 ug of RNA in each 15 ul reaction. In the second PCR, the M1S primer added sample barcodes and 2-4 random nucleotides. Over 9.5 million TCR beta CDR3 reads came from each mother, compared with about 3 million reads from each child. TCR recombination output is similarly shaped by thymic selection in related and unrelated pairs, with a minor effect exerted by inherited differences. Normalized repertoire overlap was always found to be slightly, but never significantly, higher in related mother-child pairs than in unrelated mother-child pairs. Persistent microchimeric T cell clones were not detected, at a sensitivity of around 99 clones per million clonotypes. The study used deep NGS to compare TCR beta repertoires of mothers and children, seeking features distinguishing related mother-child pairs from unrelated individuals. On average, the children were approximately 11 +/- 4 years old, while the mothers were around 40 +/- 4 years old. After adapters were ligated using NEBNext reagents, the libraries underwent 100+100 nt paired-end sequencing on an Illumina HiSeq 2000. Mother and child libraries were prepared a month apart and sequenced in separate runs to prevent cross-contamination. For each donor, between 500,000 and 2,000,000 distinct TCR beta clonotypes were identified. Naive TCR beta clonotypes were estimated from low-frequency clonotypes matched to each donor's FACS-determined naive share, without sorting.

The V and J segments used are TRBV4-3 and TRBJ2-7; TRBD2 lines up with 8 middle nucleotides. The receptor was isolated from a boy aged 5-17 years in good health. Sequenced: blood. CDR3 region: CASSAAGGSEQYF. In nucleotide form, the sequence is TGCGCCAGCAGCGCCGCGGGGGGAAGCGAGCAGTACTTC.